Each of the 3 T cell receptor beta chains below was sequenced from the same sample in a study of vaccination effects on CD4 cells after COVID-19. Method: immunoSEQ multiplex PCR; TCRdb's copy keeps in-frame clones and lacks some. The sample holds 20,000 to 25,000 clones, roughly 76% seen once. These receptors are not linked to any known antigen. After expansion with viral peptide pools in the ViraFEST assay, antigen-specific CD4+ T cells were sequenced. Culture lasted roughly eleven days before CD4+ T cell isolation. BNT162b2 vaccine or mRNA-1273 vaccine was given to participants in two doses. The sample in question was CD4+ T cells from PBMCs cultured with SARS-CoV-2 spike peptides, obtained after COVID-19 vaccination. The source of these receptors is a human donor who received a COVID-19 vaccine. Some clones in this sample may be carry-over from other donors' samples.

For the CDR3, the DNA is TGTGCCAGCAGCTTAATTGGGGGGCTAGGGGCCAACGTCCTGACTTTC. Translation gives CASSLIGGLGANVLTF. The genes are TRBV7-3 and TRBJ2-6, with D tentatively TRBD1 or TRBD2 (6 bases each). The V gene's germline CDR1 is SGHTA and CDR2 FQGTGA. The CDR3 contains 16 residues. V was cut by 1 base and J by 4 bases, with 11 bases left in between.

This clone appeared a single time. The J gene is TRBJ2-5, the V gene TRBV11-3; 9 bases map to TRBD2. Germline-derived CDR1 and CDR2 are SGHNT and YENEEA. There are 14 residues in the CDR3. The J segment lost 4 bases and the V segment lost 2 bases, leaving 2 bases of the junction unmatched. The DNA for the CDR3 is TGTGCCAGCAGCTTAAGCGGGGGGAGAGAGACCCAGTACTTC. This translates into CASSLSGGRETQYF.

The chain couples TRBV2 to TRBJ1-6; D may be TRBD1 (5 bases). CDR1 is SNHLY, CDR2 FYNNEI, per germline. Trimming took off 2 bases at V and 10 bases at J, with 15 bases between the two ends. CDR3 length: 15 residues. The DNA for the CDR3 is TGTGCCAGCAGTGAAATTGCGGCAGGGAGGTCACCCCTCCACTTT. Protein product: CASSEIAAGRSPLHF.